Described below is a single T cell receptor (beta chain) sequence and its context. It has no known antigen specificity. No base quality information exists; no much larger clone differs at one position. Sequencing took place on an Illumina NovaSeq 6000. TCRalpha and TCRbeta cDNA libraries were constructed by 5'RACE with constant-segment primers, with sample barcodes and unique molecular identifiers being introduced. Trizol reagent was used to extract RNA from every sample. The libraries were amplified in two PCR steps, and the second step added a second sample barcode and Illumina TruSeq adapters. Libraries were sequenced on an Illumina NovaSeq with 2 x 150 bp paired-end reads. Concerning the study's data processing: With migec v1.2.7, reads were demultiplexed and then collapsed into UMI-guided consensus sequences. Using mixcr v2.1.11, UMI consensuses were aligned to TRA and TRB V and J templates and then assembled into clonotypes. Clonotypes were classified as expanded or contracted when called significant by both edgeR and NoisET, with noise models trained on biological replicates. edgeR calls used a false discovery rate-adjusted p below 0.01 and a log2 fold-change threshold of 1. PCA with hierarchical clustering of max-normalized trajectories of the 1000 most abundant clonotypes was used as exploratory dynamics analysis. Separately sequenced CD4+ and CD8+ repertoires were used to assign the CD4 or CD8 phenotype of responding clones. TCRdb redid the processing of the public reads, applying fastp at Q25 and MiXCR, and retained in-frame beta chains. Entries are consolidated by CDR3 protein sequence, retaining the most common genes and DNA. V and J calls and clone size were set by TCRdb, not the authors. This sample holds a few hundred thousand distinct CDR3 sequences; around 27% were observed only once. Approximately 13% of the sample goes to the ten largest clones.

Taken from cysteine to phenylalanine, the CDR3 has 16 residues. CDR3 DNA is the only sequence kept; it has 48 bases, read in frame from the first base. V lost 4 bases and J lost 5 bases, and the count of bases not matched to a germline gene is 7. The CDR1 and CDR2 encoded by the germline V gene are SGHRS and YFSETQ. This specimen belongs to a study of T-cell memory formation after mild COVID-19 (dated by TCRdb to about 2021). In the study overall: TCR sequence clusters from the two donors were found to be largely donor specific. T-cell clones expanding and contracting after mild COVID-19 in a couple of donors were tracked by longitudinal TCRalpha and TCRbeta repertoire sequencing. Two young, previously healthy adult volunteers, one female and one male, were included in the cohort.

Points the paper makes about the study in general: Contracting CD4+ clones were found mainly in CM and EM memory subsets, while CD8+ clones were enriched in EMRA. The study included only a couple of mild cases, and larger cohorts that include severe cases with pre-infection samples were judged to be necessary. Balanced CD4/CD8 phenotypes were observed for clones contracting from day 15 to 85, whereas a bias towards CD4+ was observed for a second wave of clones expanding from day 15 to 37. Some responding clones were detected in pre-infection memory, suggesting pre-existing cross-reactive memory T cells joined the SARS-CoV-2 response. Whether the second-wave clones peaking on day 37 were SARS-CoV-2 specific was not confirmed.

Ficoll-Paque density gradient centrifugation was the method used to isolate PBMCs. The sample taken for sequencing was PBMCs or a T cell subset sorted from them (not recorded which). This TCR was sampled from an adult woman who had mild COVID-19 (a few samples of this study predate the infection). The sample titles of this study are shuffled in the database, so cell type and time point are left out; the donor was told from shared clones. The sequence joins TRBV5-1 to TRBJ2-1; TRBD2 agrees with 12 junctional bases. The DNA sequence is as follows: TGCGCCAGCAGCGCCCGGACTAGCGGGGACAACAATGAGCAGTTCTTC. This encodes CASSARTSGDNNEQFF.